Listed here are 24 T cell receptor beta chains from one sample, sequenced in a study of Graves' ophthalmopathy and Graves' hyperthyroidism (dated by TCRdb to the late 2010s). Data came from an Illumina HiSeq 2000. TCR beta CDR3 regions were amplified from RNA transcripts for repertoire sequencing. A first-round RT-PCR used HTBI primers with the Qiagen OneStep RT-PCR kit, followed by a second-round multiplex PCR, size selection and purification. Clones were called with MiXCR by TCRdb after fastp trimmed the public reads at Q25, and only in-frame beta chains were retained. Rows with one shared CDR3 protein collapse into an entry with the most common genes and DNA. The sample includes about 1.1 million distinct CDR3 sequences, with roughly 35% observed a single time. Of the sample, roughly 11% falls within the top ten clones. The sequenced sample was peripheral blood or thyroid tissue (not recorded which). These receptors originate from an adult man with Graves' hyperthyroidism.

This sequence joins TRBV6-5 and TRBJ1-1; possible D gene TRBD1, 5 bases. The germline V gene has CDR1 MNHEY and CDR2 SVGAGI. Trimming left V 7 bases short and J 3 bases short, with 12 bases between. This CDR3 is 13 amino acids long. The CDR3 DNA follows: TGTGCCAGCATGGGAGACAGACACACTGAAGCTTTCTTT. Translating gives CASMGDRHTEAFF.

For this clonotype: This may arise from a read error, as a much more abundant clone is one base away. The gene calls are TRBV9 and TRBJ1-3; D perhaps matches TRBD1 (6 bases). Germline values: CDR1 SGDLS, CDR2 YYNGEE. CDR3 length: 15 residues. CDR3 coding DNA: TGTGCCAACAGCGTTGAGGGGGTTTTTGGAAACACCATATATTTT. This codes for CANSVEGVFGNTIYF.

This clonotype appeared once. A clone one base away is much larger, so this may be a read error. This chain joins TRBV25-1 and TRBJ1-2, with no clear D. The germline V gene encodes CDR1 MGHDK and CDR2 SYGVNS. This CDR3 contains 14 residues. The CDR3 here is CASSSGPKSYGYAF. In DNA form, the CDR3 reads TGTGCCAGCAGCAGCGGACCTAAGAGCTATGGCTACGCCTTC.

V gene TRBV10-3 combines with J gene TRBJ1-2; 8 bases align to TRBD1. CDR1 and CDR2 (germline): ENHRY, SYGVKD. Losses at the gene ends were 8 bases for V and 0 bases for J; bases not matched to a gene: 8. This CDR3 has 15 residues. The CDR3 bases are TGTGCCATCGGGGTACAGGGGGGAGCTAACTATGGCTACACCTTC. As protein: CAIGVQGGANYGYTF.

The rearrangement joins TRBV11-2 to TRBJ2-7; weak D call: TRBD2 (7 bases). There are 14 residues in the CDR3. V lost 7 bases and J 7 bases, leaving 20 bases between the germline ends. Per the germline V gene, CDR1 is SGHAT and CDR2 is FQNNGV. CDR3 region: CASTYGGPPGEQYF. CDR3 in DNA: TGTGCCAGCACCTACGGGGGGCCCCCCGGGGAGCAGTACTTC.

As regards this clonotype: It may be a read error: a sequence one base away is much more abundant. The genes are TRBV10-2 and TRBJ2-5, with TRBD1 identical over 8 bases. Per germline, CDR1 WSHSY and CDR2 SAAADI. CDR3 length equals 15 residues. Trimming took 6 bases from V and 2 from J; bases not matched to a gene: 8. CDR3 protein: CASRGAGGYQETQYF. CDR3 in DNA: TGCGCCAGCAGGGGGGCAGGGGGCTATCAAGAGACCCAGTACTTC.

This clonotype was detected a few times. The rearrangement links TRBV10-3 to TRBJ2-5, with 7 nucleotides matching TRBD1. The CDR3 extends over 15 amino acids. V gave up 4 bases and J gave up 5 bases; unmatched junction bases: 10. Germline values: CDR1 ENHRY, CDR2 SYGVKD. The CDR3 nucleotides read TGTGCCATCAGTGTAAGGGGGCCTTCGGAGGAGACCCAGTACTTC. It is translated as CAISVRGPSEETQYF.

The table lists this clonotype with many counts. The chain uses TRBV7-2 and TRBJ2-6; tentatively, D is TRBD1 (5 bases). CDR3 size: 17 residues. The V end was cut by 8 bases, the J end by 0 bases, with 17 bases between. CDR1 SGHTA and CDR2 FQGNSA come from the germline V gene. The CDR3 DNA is TGTGCCAGCGACCCCGCAGGGTCAAGCTCTGGGGCCAACGTCCTGACTTTC. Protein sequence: CASDPAGSSSGANVLTF.

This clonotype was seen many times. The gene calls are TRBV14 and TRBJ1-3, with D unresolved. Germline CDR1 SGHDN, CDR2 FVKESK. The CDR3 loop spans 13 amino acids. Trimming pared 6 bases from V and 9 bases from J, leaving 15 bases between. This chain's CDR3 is CASSRTAGGTIYF. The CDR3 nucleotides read TGTGCCAGCAGTAGGACGGCCGGTGGCACCATATATTTT.

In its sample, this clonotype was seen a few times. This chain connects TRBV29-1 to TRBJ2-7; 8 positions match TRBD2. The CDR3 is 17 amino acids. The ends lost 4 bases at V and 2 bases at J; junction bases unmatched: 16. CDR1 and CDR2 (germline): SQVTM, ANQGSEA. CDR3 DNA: TGCAGCGTTGTCATAGCGGGGACGACGACGGCACCCTACGAGCAGTACTTC. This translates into CSVVIAGTTTAPYEQYF.

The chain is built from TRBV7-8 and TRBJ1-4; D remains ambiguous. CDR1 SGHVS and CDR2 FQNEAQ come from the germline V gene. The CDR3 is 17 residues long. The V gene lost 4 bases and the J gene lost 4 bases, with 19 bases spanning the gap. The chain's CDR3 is CASSSRTAARGNEKLFF. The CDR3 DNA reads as TGTGCCAGCAGCTCCCGGACTGCCGCCCGTGGTAATGAAAAACTGTTTTTT.

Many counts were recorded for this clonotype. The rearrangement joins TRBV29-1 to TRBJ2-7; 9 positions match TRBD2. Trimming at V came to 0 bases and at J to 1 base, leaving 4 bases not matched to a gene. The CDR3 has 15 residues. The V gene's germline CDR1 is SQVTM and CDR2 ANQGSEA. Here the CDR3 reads CSVEDRGLASYEQYF. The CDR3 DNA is TGCAGCGTTGAAGATCGTGGACTAGCGTCCTACGAGCAGTACTTC.

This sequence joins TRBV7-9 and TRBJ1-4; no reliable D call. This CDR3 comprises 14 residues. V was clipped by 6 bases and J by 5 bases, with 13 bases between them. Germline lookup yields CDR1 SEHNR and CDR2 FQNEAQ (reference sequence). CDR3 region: CASSLRTENEKLFF. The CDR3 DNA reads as TGTGCCAGCAGTTTAAGGACTGAAAATGAAAAACTGTTTTTT. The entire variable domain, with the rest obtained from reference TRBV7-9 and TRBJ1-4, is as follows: DTGVSQNPRHKITKRGQNVTFRCDPISEHNRLYWYRQTLGQGPEFLTYFQNEAQLEKSRLLSDRFSAERPKGSFSTLEIQRTEQGDSAMYLCASSLRTENEKLFFGSGTQLSVL.

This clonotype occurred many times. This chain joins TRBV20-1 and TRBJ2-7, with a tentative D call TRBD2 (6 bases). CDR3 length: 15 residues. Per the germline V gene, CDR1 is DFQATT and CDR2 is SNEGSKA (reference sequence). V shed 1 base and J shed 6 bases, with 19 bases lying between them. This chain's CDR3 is CSARAGGGKQVEQYF. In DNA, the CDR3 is TGCAGTGCTAGAGCCGGAGGAGGGAAGCAGGTCGAGCAGTACTTC.

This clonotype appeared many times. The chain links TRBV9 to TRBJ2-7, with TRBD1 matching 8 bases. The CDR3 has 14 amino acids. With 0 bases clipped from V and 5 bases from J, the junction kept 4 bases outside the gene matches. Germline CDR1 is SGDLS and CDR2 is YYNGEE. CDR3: CASSVGTGFNEQYF. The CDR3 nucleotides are TGTGCCAGCAGCGTAGGGACAGGGTTCAACGAGCAGTACTTC.

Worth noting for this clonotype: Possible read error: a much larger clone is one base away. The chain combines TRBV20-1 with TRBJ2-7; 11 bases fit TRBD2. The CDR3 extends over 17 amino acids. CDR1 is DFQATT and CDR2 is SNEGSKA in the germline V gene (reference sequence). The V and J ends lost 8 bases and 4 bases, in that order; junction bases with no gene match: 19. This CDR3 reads CSTYQPLLAGAVYEQYF. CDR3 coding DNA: TGCAGTACTTACCAACCCTTACTAGCGGGAGCTGTTTACGAGCAGTACTTC.

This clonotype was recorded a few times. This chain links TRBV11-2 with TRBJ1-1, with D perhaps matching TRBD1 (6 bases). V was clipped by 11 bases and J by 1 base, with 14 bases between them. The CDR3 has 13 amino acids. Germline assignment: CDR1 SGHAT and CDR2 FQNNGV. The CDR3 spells CAGWDTRNTEAFF. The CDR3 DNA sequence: TGTGCCGGATGGGACACTCGGAACACTGAAGCTTTCTTT.

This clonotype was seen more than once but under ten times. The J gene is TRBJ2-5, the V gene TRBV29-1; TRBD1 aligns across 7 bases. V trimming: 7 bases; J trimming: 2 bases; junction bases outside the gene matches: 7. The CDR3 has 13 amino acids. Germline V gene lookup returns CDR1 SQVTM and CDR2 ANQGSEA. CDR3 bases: TGCAGCGCAGGAAAGGACAGGCAAGAGACCCAGTACTTC. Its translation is CSAGKDRQETQYF.

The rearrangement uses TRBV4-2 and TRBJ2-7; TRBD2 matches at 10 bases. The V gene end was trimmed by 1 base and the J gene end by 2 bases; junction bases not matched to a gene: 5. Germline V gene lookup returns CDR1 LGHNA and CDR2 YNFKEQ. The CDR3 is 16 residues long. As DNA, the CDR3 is TGTGCCAGCAGCCAAGGACCTCTAGCGGGGGCCTACGAGCAGTACTTC. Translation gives CASSQGPLAGAYEQYF.

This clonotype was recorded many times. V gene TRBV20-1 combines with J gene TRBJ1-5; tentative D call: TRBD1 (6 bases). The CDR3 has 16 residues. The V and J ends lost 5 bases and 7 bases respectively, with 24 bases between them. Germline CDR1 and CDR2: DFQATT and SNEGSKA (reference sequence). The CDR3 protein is CSAPWRGAVNGQPQHF. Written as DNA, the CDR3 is TGCAGTGCTCCGTGGAGGGGGGCAGTAAACGGGCAGCCCCAGCATTTT.

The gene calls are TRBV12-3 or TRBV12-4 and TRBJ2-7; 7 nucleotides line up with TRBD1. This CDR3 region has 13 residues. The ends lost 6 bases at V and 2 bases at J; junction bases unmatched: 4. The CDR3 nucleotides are TGTGCCAGCAGGAACAGGGGCACCTACGAGCAGTACTTC. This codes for CASRNRGTYEQYF.

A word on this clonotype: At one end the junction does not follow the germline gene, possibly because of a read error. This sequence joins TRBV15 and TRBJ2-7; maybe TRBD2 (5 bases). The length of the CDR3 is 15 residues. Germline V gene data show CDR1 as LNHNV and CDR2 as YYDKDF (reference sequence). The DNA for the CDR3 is TGTGCCGCCAGCAGCCCTGGGCCGGGGAACTACGAGCAGTACTTC. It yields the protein CAASSPGPGNYEQYF.

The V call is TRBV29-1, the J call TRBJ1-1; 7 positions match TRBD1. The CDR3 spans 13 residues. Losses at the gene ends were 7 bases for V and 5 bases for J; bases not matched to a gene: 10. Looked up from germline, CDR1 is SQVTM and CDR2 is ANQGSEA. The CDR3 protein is CSDTQGVGTEAFF. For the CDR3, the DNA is TGCAGCGACACGCAGGGGGTCGGGACTGAAGCTTTCTTT.

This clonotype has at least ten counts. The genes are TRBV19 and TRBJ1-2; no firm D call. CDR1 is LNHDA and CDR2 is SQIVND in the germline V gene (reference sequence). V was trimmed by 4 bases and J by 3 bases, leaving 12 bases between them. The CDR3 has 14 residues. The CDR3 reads CASSTSPGDYGYTF. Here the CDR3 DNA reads TGTGCCAGTAGTACTAGCCCGGGTGACTATGGCTACACCTTC.